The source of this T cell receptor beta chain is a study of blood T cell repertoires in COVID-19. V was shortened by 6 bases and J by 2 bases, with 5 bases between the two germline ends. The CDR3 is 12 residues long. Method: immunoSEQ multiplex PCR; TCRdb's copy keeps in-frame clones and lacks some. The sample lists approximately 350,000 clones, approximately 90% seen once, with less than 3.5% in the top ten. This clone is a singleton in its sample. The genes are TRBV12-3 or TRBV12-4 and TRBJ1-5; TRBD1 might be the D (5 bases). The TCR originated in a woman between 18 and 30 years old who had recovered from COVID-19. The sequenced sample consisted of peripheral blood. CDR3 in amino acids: CASRQGNQPQHF. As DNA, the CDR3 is TGTGCCAGCAGACAGGGCAATCAGCCCCAGCATTTT.